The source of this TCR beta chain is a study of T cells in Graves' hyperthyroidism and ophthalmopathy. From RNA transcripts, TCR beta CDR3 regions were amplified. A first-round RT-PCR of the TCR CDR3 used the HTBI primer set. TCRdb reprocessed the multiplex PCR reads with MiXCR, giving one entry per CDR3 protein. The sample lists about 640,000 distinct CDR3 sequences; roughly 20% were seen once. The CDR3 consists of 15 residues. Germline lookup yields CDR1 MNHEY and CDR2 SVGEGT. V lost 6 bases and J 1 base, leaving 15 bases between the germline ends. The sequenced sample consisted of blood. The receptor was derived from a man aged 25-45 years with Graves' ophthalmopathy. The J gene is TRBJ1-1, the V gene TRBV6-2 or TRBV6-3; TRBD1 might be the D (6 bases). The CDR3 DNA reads TGTGCCAGCAGCACCCCCGGGACATCGAACACTGAAGCTTTCTTT. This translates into CASSTPGTSNTEAFF.